This is a list of T cell receptor beta chains from one sample in a study of beta chain features in type 1 diabetes. Profiling relied on immunoSEQ multiplex PCR, and the TCRdb table lists in-frame clones only, not all of them. This table holds around 300,000 clones, about 8.5% found once. Material: central memory CD4+ T cells from blood. The receptors were sampled from a woman between 18 and 30 years old in good health. CDR3s include the opening cysteine and the closing phenylalanine or tryptophan. A D gene is named only where the DNA matches it firmly. The size entry is marked missing in some rows and otherwise reads once, few, many or a size class.

d_call	j_call	clone_size	v_call	cdr3_nt	cdr3_aa
TRBD1	TRBJ1-1	many	TRBV28	TGTGCCAGCAGTTTCCTCAGACAGGGGAAAGCTTTCTTT	CASSFLRQGKAFF
NA	TRBJ1-2	NA	TRBV2	TGTGCCAGCAGTCAAGGGACTAGCTATGGCTACACCTTC	CASSQGTSYGYTF
NA	TRBJ1-2	NA	TRBV19	TGTGCCAGTAGTACGGGAGACAACTTACACCAACTCATCTATGGCTACACCTTC	CASSTGDNLHQLIYGYTF
TRBD2	TRBJ2-1	few	TRBV9	TGTGCCAGCAGCCTAGCGGGAGGAAAAGACAATGAGCAGTTCTTC	CASSLAGGKDNEQFF
NA	TRBJ1-1	NA	TRBV5-6	TGTGCCAGCAGCTTGCCGTACCCGGGGGCTGAAGCTTTCTTT	CASSLPYPGAEAFF
TRBD2	TRBJ2-1	many	TRBV7-3	TGTGCCAGCAGCTCCGAAAGCGGGAGCGGCCGCAATGAGCAGTTCTTC	CASSSESGSGRNEQFF
TRBD2	TRBJ2-5	many	TRBV2	TGTGCCAGCAGCCCCGGACTAGCGGGAGGGGGGACCCAGTACTTC	CASSPGLAGGGTQYF
NA	TRBJ2-3	many	TRBV28	TGTGCCAGCAGTTTACGGGCCCACCATTACACAGATACGCAGTATTTT	CASSLRAHHYTDTQYF
NA	TRBJ2-6	NA	TRBV5-1	TGCGCCAGCAGCTTTCGGGGCGGTTCTGGGGCCAACGTCCTGACTTTC	CASSFRGGSGANVLTF
NA	TRBJ2-5	NA	TRBV7-7	TGTGCCAGCAGCTTAGTCCCCAGTGGAATCGAGTACTTC	CASSLVPSGIEYF
TRBD1	TRBJ1-1	few	TRBV2	TGTGCCAGCATTATGGACAGGGGGGCTGAAGCTTTCTTT	CASIMDRGAEAFF
TRBD1	TRBJ2-1	few	TRBV6-1	TGTGCCAGCAGTGAGGAAGATTTTCCGGGACAGGGAATTCAGTTCTTC	CASSEEDFPGQGIQFF
TRBD2	TRBJ2-1	few	TRBV11-2	TGTGCCAGCAGCTCTACCTCCTTTAGCGGGAACTATGAGCAGTTCTTC	CASSSTSFSGNYEQFF
NA	TRBJ1-4	NA	TRBV9	TGTGCCAGCAGCCTGACTGGGGCAACTAATGAAAAACTGTTTTTT	CASSLTGATNEKLFF
TRBD2	TRBJ2-5	NA	TRBV5-1	TGCGCCAGCAGCTTGGTTAGCGGGGGAGAGACCCAGTACTTC	CASSLVSGGETQYF
NA	TRBJ1-2	NA	TRBV28	TGTGCCAGCAGTTCCCCGAGCTATGGCTACACCTTC	CASSSPSYGYTF
NA	TRBJ1-2	NA	TRBV6-1	TGTGCCAGCAGGCCCGGGACTGAGCATGGCTACACCTTC	CASRPGTEHGYTF
NA	TRBJ2-1	few	TRBV19	TGTGCCAGTAGTATTCAGGAGGGCTCCTACAATGAGCAGTTCTTC	CASSIQEGSYNEQFF
NA	TRBJ2-2	NA	TRBV6-6	TGTGCCCTCGGGACACCTCACACCGGGGAGCTGTTTTTT	CALGTPHTGELFF
NA	TRBJ2-3	NA	TRBV12-5	TGTGCTAGTGGTTTGGGGACTCCCACGGATACGCAGTATTTT	CASGLGTPTDTQYF
NA	TRBJ2-3	NA	TRBV4-3	TGCGCCAGCAGCCAAGACTGGGATGGATCTAGCACAGATACGCAGTATTTT	CASSQDWDGSSTDTQYF
NA	TRBJ2-5	NA	TRBV4-1	TGCGCCAGCAGCCTACCCTGGGGCCCGCTGGCAGGTCGGGAGACCCAGTACTTC	CASSLPWGPLAGRETQYF
NA	TRBJ2-1	many	TRBV29-1	TGCAGCGTTGGGGACCCTTTCTACAATGAGCAGTTCTTC	CSVGDPFYNEQFF
TRBD2	TRBJ2-1	few	TRBV5-4	TGTGCCAGCAGCTTGGAATGGCTGGGAGGGAATGAGCAGTTCTTC	CASSLEWLGGNEQFF
TRBD1	TRBJ1-1	few	TRBV7-9	TGTGCCAGCAGCTTAAGGACAGGGAACACTGAAGCTTTCTTT	CASSLRTGNTEAFF
TRBD1	TRBJ2-3	few	TRBV9	TGTGCCAGCAGCCCCGACAGGGCGCAGGCAGATACGCAGTATTTT	CASSPDRAQADTQYF
TRBD1	TRBJ2-3	NA	TRBV5-1	TGCGCCAGCAGCTCCGGGACAGTGACAGATACGCAGTATTTT	CASSSGTVTDTQYF
NA	TRBJ1-1	NA	TRBV5-1	TGCGCCAGCACCCTGGGGGGGAACACTGAAGCTTTCTTT	CASTLGGNTEAFF
NA	TRBJ1-4	few	TRBV27	TGTGCCAGCAGTTTTAGGGGCCTTCGAACTGAAAAACTGTTTTTT	CASSFRGLRTEKLFF
NA	TRBJ2-2	few	TRBV28	TGTGCCAGCCTCCGGGACACCCCCTTCACCGGGGAGCTGTTTTTT	CASLRDTPFTGELFF
NA	TRBJ1-2	few	TRBV11-3	TGTGCCAGCAGGGACCGCGGGCAAGGCGGCTACACCTTC	CASRDRGQGGYTF
NA	TRBJ2-7	NA	TRBV7-9	TGTGCCAGCAGCTTACAATTGGGCGAGCAGTACTTC	CASSLQLGEQYF
NA	TRBJ1-1	many	TRBV5-1	TGCGCCAGCACCAAAAACTCAAGGGAGGAAGCTTTCTTT	CASTKNSREEAFF
NA	TRBJ2-3	few	TRBV6-6	TGTGCCACCTTGGACAGAAAAACAGATACGCAGTATTTT	CATLDRKTDTQYF
NA	TRBJ2-1	few	TRBV18	TGTGCCAGCTCACCGTTAGACAGTCACAATGAGCAGTTCTTC	CASSPLDSHNEQFF
NA	TRBJ1-2	NA	TRBV28	TGTGCCAGCCGGGCAGGTCGTTATGGCTACACCTTC	CASRAGRYGYTF
NA	TRBJ2-3	many	TRBV2	TGTGCCATAGGGGCAGGGTTCACAGATACGCAGTATTTT	CAIGAGFTDTQYF
TRBD1	TRBJ2-3	NA	TRBV9	TGTGCCAGCAACCCGGGACAGGGGAGGGCAGATACGCAGTATTTT	CASNPGQGRADTQYF
TRBD2	TRBJ2-3	NA	TRBV6-1	TGTGCCAGCAGTGAACGGTTCCTGAGCGGGAGAACAGATACGCAGTATTTT	CASSERFLSGRTDTQYF
NA	TRBJ2-1	few	TRBV7-2	TGTGCCAGCAGAACTAGGACGGCGGCGGATGAGCAGTTCTTC	CASRTRTAADEQFF
NA	TRBJ2-4	many	TRBV19	TGTGCCAGTAGTATGAGGGGAGCCAAAAACATTCAGTACTTC	CASSMRGAKNIQYF
NA	TRBJ1-5	NA	TRBV2	TGTGCCAGCAGCCCAACGTACGGCAATCAGCCCCAGCATTTT	CASSPTYGNQPQHF
NA	TRBJ1-4	NA	TRBV20-1	TGCAGTGCCAAGCGGGGTGAAAAACTGTTTTTT	CSAKRGEKLFF
NA	TRBJ1-2	few	TRBV11-2	TGTGCCAGCAGCGGACCAACAAAGACTTCTAACTATGGCTACACCTTC	CASSGPTKTSNYGYTF
TRBD1	TRBJ1-2	few	TRBV6-1	TGTGCCAGCAGTGAAGGTGGAACAGGGGCGTATGGCTACACCTTC	CASSEGGTGAYGYTF
NA	TRBJ1-1	NA	TRBV29-1	TGCAGCGTCGTCACAGGGCCCCGGGACACTGAAGCTTTCTTT	CSVVTGPRDTEAFF
NA	TRBJ1-1	few	TRBV7-9	TGTGCCAGCAGGTTCCAATCGGGTATGAACACTGAAGCTTTCTTT	CASRFQSGMNTEAFF
TRBD2	TRBJ2-7	few	TRBV6-5	TGTGCCAGCAGTTCCAGCGGGAGTGGCAAGTACGAGCAGTACTTC	CASSSSGSGKYEQYF
TRBD1	TRBJ2-3	few	TRBV30	TGTGCCTGGAGTGGTCAGGGGACAGGCACAGATACGCAGTATTTT	CAWSGQGTGTDTQYF